This record concerns one T cell receptor (beta chain) sequence. The antigen is undetermined. Per the germline V gene, CDR1 is LGHNA and CDR2 is YNFKEQ. This CDR3 is built from 17 residues. V lost 0 bases, J lost 2 bases, and 6 bases stayed unmatched. The record originates from a study of Ad26.COV2.S vaccination and SARS-CoV-2 variants. Study-wide findings and caveats: Among vaccine recipients, spike-specific TCR breadth exceeded that of placebo recipients. Marked by substantial breadth, spike-specific CD8+ and CD4+ T cell responses were reportedly seen after vaccination. Possibly, TCR breadth and depth analyses underestimated total T cell responses.

Indicated treatment: around 19 received Ad26.COV2.S at low or high dose, single or two shots; 5 received placebo; per-sample allocation not given. Day 63 after the first injection of vaccine or placebo was the sampling time. The data were produced by immunoSEQ multiplex PCR, yet TCRdb's version contains in-frame clones alone and is incomplete. Among about 390,000 clones listed, approximately 86% were seen once. Material: peripheral blood, obtained in a trial of Ad26.COV2.S vaccine versus placebo. The receptor's source is a person aged 18-60 years who received the Ad26.COV2.S COVID-19 vaccine or a placebo. The V and J genes are TRBV4-2 and TRBJ2-3; 9 bases line up with TRBD2. The CDR3 region has the DNA TGTGCCAGCAGCCAAGAACAAGCGGGGGGACTCACAGATACGCAGTATTTT. This sequence encodes CASSQEQAGGLTDTQYF.